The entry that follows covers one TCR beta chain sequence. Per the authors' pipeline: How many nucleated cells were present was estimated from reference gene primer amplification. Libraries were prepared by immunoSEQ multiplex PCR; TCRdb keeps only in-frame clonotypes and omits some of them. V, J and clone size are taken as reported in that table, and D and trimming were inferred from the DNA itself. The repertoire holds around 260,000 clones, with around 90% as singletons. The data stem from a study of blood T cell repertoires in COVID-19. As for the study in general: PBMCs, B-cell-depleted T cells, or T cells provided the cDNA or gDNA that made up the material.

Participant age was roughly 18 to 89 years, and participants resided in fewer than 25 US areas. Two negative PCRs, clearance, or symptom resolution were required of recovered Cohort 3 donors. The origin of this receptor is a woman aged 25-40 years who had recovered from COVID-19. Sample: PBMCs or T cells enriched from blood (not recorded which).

CDR3 amino acids: CASSYRGTGDYGYTF. DNA of the CDR3: TGTGCCAGCAGTTATCGGGGAACCGGAGACTATGGCTACACCTTC. The chain employs TRBV6-5 and TRBJ1-2; D gene uncertain. Trimming stripped 3 bases from V and 3 bases from J, with 14 bases between. Germline CDR1 and CDR2: MNHEY and SVGAGI. The CDR3 is 15 amino acids.